Below, 23 T cell receptor beta chains from the same sample are listed, as sequenced in a study of blood T cell repertoires in COVID-19. Assay used: immunoSEQ multiplex PCR; TCRdb lists only in-frame clones, some missing. Among about 220,000 clones listed, 75% to 90% were seen once. The specimen sequenced was PBMCs or T cells enriched from blood (not recorded which). Every receptor here comes from a woman aged 40 to 50 with acute COVID-19.

This rearrangement joins TRBV7-2 to TRBJ1-1; tentative D call: TRBD1 (6 bases). Trimming removed 5 bases from V and 6 bases from J, with 16 bases in between. Germline V gene sequence: CDR1 SGHTA, CDR2 FQGNSA. This CDR3 is built from 14 residues. The CDR3 DNA sequence: TGTGCCAGCAGCCATCGTCGGGGGGCATCTGAAGCTTTCTTT. Amino acid sequence: CASSHRRGASEAFF.

With regard to this clone: The same CDR3 arises from other DNA sequences in this sample as well. V gene TRBV19 combines with J gene TRBJ2-3; 7 bases line up with TRBD2. Per germline, CDR1 LNHDA and CDR2 SQIVND (reference sequence). J lost 2 bases, V lost 3 bases, and 5 bases had no gene match. The CDR3 loop spans 15 amino acids. CDR3 DNA sequence: TGTGCCAGTAGTATCAGCGGGGTTGTCACAGATACGCAGTATTTT. Its protein product is CASSISGVVTDTQYF.

The chain is built from TRBV7-3 and TRBJ2-3, with 9 bases matching TRBD2. This CDR3 comprises 15 residues. V shed 2 bases and J 4 bases; nucleotides not matched to a gene: 4. The germline V gene encodes CDR1 SGHTA and CDR2 FQGTGA. The chain's CDR3 is CASSLAGGPADTQYF. CDR3 DNA: TGTGCCAGCAGCTTAGCGGGGGGGCCGGCAGATACGCAGTATTTT.

This clone showed up just a few times. The J gene is TRBJ1-1, the V gene TRBV7-2, with D perhaps TRBD1 (5 bases). Between the trimmed V and J ends, which lost 4 bases and 10 bases, there was a span of 13 bases. This CDR3 contains 12 residues. CDR1 and CDR2 from the germline V gene are SGHTA and FQGNSA. This chain's CDR3 is CASSWGVSGAFF. The CDR3 nucleotides are TGTGCCAGCAGCTGGGGGGTTAGTGGAGCTTTCTTT.

The chain uses TRBV11-2 and TRBJ2-7, with TRBD2 identical over 7 bases. Germline V gene data show CDR1 as SGHAT and CDR2 as FQNNGV. The CDR3 spans 15 residues. V dropped 1 base and J dropped 5; count of bases not matched to a gene: 8. CDR3 amino acids: CASSLGGLAVDEQYF. The CDR3 DNA reads TGTGCCAGCAGCTTAGGCGGTCTAGCGGTTGACGAGCAGTACTTC.

This clone was seen just once. This chain uses TRBV4-1 with TRBJ1-2; 7 nucleotides agree with TRBD1. Germline loops: CDR1 MGHRA, CDR2 YSYEKL. Germline trimming cut 5 bases from V and 4 bases from J; bases unmatched to any gene: 10. The CDR3 is made up of 15 amino acids. The CDR3, as DNA: TGCGCCAGCAGCGCACAGGGGATCACCGTCTATGGCTACACCTTC. Its protein is CASSAQGITVYGYTF.

This clone turned up a few times. This chain connects TRBV7-3 to TRBJ2-1; tentatively, D is TRBD1 (5 bases). V lost 4 bases and J 4 bases, leaving 14 bases between the germline ends. This CDR3 is built from 15 residues. The germline gives CDR1 SGHTA, CDR2 FQGTGA. CDR3 DNA sequence: TGTGCCAGCAGCTCATACAAGGGGAAATACAATGAGCAGTTCTTC. Translating gives CASSSYKGKYNEQFF.

This chain connects TRBV5-1 to TRBJ1-3; no firm D call. V shed 9 bases and J shed 0 bases, with 13 bases lying between them. Per germline, CDR1 SGHRS and CDR2 YFSETQ. This CDR3 is 14 amino acids long. In DNA, the CDR3 is TGCGCCACTATTGAACTGATCTCTGGAAACACCATATATTTT. This translates into CATIELISGNTIYF.

With regard to this clone: The sample contains more than one DNA sequence encoding this CDR3. The chain employs TRBV5-1 and TRBJ1-1; D unresolved. Trimming removed 5 bases from V and 1 base from J, with 9 bases in between. CDR3 length equals 13 residues. CDR1 SGHRS and CDR2 YFSETQ come from the germline V gene. The CDR3 sequence is CASRLTENTEAFF. DNA of the CDR3: TGCGCCAGCAGGTTAACAGAGAACACTGAAGCTTTCTTT.

The chain carries TRBV5-6 and TRBJ1-2; tentatively, D is TRBD1 (6 bases). Trimming shortened V by 1 base and J by 4 bases, and 17 bases separated the two germline ends. CDR3 size: 16 residues. The germline gives CDR1 SGHDT, CDR2 YYEEEE. The DNA of the CDR3 is TGTGCCAGCAGCTTGTTGGGGGCGGGCAGGGGCTATGGCTACACCTTC. Its protein is CASSLLGAGRGYGYTF.

The V and J genes are TRBV3-1 (or the pseudogene TRBV3-2) and TRBJ1-1; D possibly corresponds to TRBD1 (5 bases). CDR1 is LGHDT, CDR2 YNNKEL, per germline (reference sequence). This CDR3 has 15 amino acids. V was shortened by 4 bases and J by 4 bases, with 16 bases between the two germline ends. Written as DNA, the CDR3 is TGTGCCAGCAGCCCCCAGGCAGGGCTGGGCACTGAAGCTTTCTTT. The encoded protein is CASSPQAGLGTEAFF.

The V and J genes are TRBV25-1 and TRBJ1-1, with 10 bases identical to TRBD1. The germline gives CDR1 MGHDK, CDR2 SYGVNS. Trimming cost V 2 bases and J 5 bases; bases outside gene matches: 8. The CDR3 totals 16 residues. DNA of the CDR3: TGTGCCAGCAGTGAAGTAGGGACAGGGGTCGGGACTGAAGCTTTCTTT. It codes for CASSEVGTGVGTEAFF.

In its sample, this clone was seen a few times. The genes are TRBV5-8 and TRBJ2-3, with a possible D match to TRBD2 (6 bases). Trimming stripped 4 bases from V and 2 bases from J, with 8 bases between. The germline V gene has CDR1 SGHTS and CDR2 YDEGEE. The length of the CDR3 is 13 residues. CDR3 amino acids: CASSRDSTDTQYF. In DNA form, the CDR3 reads TGTGCCAGCAGCCGGGACTCCACAGATACGCAGTATTTT. Using reference TRBV5-8 and TRBJ2-3 for the parts outside the CDR3, the full variable domain is EAGVTQSPTHLIKTRGQQATLRCSPISGHTSVYWYQQALGLGLQFLLWYDEGEERNRGNFPPRFSGRQFPNYSSELNVNALELEDSALYLCASSRDSTDTQYFGPGTRLTVL.

The CDR3 coding sequence is TGCGCCAGCAACAGGGGTACGACCGGGGAGCTGTTTTTT. It is translated as CASNRGTTGELFF. The J gene is TRBJ2-2, the V gene TRBV10-2; 7 bases are a match to TRBD1. Germline V gene data show CDR1 as WSHSY and CDR2 as SAAADI. The CDR3 runs to 13 residues. Trimming took 7 bases from V and 5 from J; bases not matched to a gene: 4.

This chain joins TRBV19 and TRBJ1-1, with D unclear. This CDR3 has 13 residues. The V gene's germline CDR1 is LNHDA and CDR2 SQIVND (reference sequence). Trimming removed 4 bases from V and 7 bases from J, with 13 bases in between. The CDR3 DNA reads TGTGCCAGTAGTAATAATAGAGCGGGTGAAGCTTTCTTT. Translated, it gives CASSNNRAGEAFF. Full variable domain (rest looked up from reference TRBV19 and TRBJ1-1): DGGITQSPKYLFRKEGQNVTLSCEQNLNHDAMYWYRQDPGQGLRLIYYSQIVNDFQKGDIAEGYSVSREKKESFPLTVTSAQKNPTAFYLCASSNNRAGEAFFGQGTRLTVV.

V usage is TRBV19 and J usage is TRBJ1-1; 8 bases are shared with TRBD1. The V gene's germline CDR1 is LNHDA and CDR2 SQIVND (reference sequence). The CDR3 is 17 amino acids. Trimming took 3 bases from V and 4 from J; bases not matched to a gene: 13. The CDR3 nucleotides are TGTGCCAGTAGTATTAGACTACAGGGGGTGAGGGCCACTGAAGCTTTCTTT. It yields the protein CASSIRLQGVRATEAFF.

V is TRBV30 and J is TRBJ1-4; 10 nucleotides line up with TRBD1. The CDR3 extends over 14 amino acids. V lost 5 bases and J lost 6; bases outside the gene matches: 6. In germline, CDR1 is GTSNPN, CDR2 SVGIG (reference sequence). This CDR3 is CAWGPGQGYEKLFF. The DNA for the CDR3 is TGTGCCTGGGGACCGGGACAGGGGTATGAAAAACTGTTTTTT. The whole variable domain, filled in from reference TRBV30 and TRBJ1-4, reads SQTIHQWPATLVQPVGSPLSLECTVEGTSNPNLYWYRQAAGRGLQLLFYSVGIGQISSEVPQNLSASRPQDRQFILSSKKLLLSDSGFYLCAWGPGQGYEKLFFGSGTQLSVL.

This clone has a handful of counts. This chain links TRBV4-1 with TRBJ2-3, with 7 positions matching TRBD2. The trim removed 7 bases at V and 4 bases at J, leaving 11 bases unmatched. CDR1 is MGHRA and CDR2 is YSYEKL in the germline V gene. This CDR3 is 15 amino acids long. The CDR3: CASKRRGVVADTQYF. CDR3 DNA sequence: TGCGCCAGCAAAAGACGGGGGGTGGTGGCAGATACGCAGTATTTT.

The count of this clone is one. The chain joins TRBV5-1 to TRBJ2-2, with a weak D call TRBD2 (5 bases). The CDR3 spans 17 residues. With 4 bases removed from V and 4 bases from J, the gap between germline ends came to 20 bases. Germline V gene lookup returns CDR1 SGHRS and CDR2 YFSETQ. The CDR3 bases are TGCGCCAGCAGCCTACCGACCCGAGGAGGTGCCACCGGGGAGCTGTTTTTT. The encoded protein is CASSLPTRGGATGELFF. Together with reference TRBV5-1 and TRBJ2-2, the CDR3 gives the full variable domain: KAGVTQTPRYLIKTRGQQVTLSCSPISGHRSVSWYQQTPGQGLQFLFEYFSETQRNKGNFPGRFSGRQFSNSRSEMNVSTLELGDSALYLCASSLPTRGGATGELFFGEGSRLTVL.

The chain links TRBV9 to TRBJ2-1, with a tentative D call TRBD2 (5 bases). The V end lost 3 bases, the J end lost 5 bases, and 21 bases lay between the germline ends. Germline V CDR1 and CDR2: SGDLS, YYNGEE. The CDR3 sequence is 17 residues long. The CDR3 DNA sequence: TGTGCCAGCAGCGAGAATCGGGGAACTAGAGAAAACAATGAGCAGTTCTTC. It yields the protein CASSENRGTRENNEQFF.

The V gene is TRBV13, the J gene TRBJ1-2; D possibly corresponds to TRBD1 (5 bases). The CDR3 sequence is 14 residues long. The germline V gene encodes CDR1 PRHDT and CDR2 FYEKMQ (reference sequence). The V end was cut by 4 bases, the J end by 10 bases, with 19 bases between. In DNA form, the CDR3 reads TGTGCCAGCAGCTCCTTAAGGGGCAGCTTCATCTACACCTTC. Translation: CASSSLRGSFIYTF.

This chain connects TRBV19 to TRBJ1-4, with D tentatively TRBD1 (5 bases). The germline V gene has CDR1 LNHDA and CDR2 SQIVND (reference sequence). The CDR3 totals 14 residues. Trimming shortened V by 7 bases and J by 4 bases, and 13 bases separated the two germline ends. The CDR3 sequence: CASTPLGGNEKLFF. CDR3 in DNA: TGTGCCAGTACACCCTTGGGGGGTAATGAAAAACTGTTTTTT.

In nucleotides, the CDR3 is TGTGCCAGCAGCTTAGATAGGACTTTCGAGGCTTTCTTT. This codes for CASSLDRTFEAFF. This sequence joins TRBV7-3 and TRBJ1-1; unclear D gene. This CDR3 has 13 amino acids. Trimming removed 2 bases at V and 11 bases at J, with 15 bases between. Germline CDR1 reads SGHTA; CDR2 reads FQGTGA.